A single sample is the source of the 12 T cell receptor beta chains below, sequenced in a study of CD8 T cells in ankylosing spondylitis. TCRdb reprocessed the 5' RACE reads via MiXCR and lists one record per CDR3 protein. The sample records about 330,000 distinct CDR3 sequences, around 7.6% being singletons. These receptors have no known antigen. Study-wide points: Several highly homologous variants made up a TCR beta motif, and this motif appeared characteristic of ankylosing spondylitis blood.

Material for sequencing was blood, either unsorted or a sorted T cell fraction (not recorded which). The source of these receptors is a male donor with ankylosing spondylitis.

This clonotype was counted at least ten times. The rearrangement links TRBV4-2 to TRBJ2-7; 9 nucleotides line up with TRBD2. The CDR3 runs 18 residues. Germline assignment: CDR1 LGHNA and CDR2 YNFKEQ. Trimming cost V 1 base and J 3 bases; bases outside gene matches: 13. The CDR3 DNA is TGTGCCAGCAGCCAAGTTGCTCAGACTAGCGGCATACACTACGAGCAGTACTTC. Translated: CASSQVAQTSGIHYEQYF.

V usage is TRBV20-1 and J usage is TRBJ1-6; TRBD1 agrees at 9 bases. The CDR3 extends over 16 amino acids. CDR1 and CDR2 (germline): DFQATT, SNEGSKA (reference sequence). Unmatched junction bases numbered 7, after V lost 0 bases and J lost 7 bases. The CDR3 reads CSARDLRTGANSPLHF. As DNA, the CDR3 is TGCAGTGCTAGAGATCTCCGGACAGGGGCAAATTCACCCCTCCACTTT.

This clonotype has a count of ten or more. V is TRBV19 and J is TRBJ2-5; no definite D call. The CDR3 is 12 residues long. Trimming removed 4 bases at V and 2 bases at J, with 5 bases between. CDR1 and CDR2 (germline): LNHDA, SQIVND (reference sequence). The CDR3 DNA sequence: TGTGCCAGTAGTAATGAGCAAGAGACCCAGTACTTC. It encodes CASSNEQETQYF.

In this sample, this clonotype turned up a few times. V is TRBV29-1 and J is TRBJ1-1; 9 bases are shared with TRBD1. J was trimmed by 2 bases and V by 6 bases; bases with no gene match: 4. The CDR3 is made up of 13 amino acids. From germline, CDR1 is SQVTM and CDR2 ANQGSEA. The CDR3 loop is CSVGDRANTEAFF. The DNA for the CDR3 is TGCAGCGTGGGGGACAGGGCTAACACTGAAGCTTTCTTT.

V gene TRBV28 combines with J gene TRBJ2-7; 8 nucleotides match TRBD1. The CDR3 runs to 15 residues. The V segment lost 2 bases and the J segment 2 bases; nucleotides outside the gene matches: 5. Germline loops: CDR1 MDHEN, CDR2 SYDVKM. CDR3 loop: CASSLPDRAPYEQYF. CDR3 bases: TGTGCCAGCAGTTTACCGGACAGGGCGCCCTACGAGCAGTACTTC.

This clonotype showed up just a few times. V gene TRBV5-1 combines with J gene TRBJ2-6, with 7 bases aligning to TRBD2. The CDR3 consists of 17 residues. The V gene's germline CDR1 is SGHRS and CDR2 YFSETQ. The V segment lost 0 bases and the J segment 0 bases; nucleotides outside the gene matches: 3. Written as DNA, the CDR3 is TGCGCCAGCAGCTTGGAGGGAGGGCTCTCTGGGGCCAACGTCCTGACTTTC. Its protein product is CASSLEGGLSGANVLTF.

CDR3 bases: TGCAGCGCAGAACCCGCTAGCGGGAGGGCTATACTATCCTACAATGAGCAGTTCTTC. Protein sequence: CSAEPASGRAILSYNEQFF. The rearrangement uses TRBV20-1 and TRBJ2-1, with 12 bases identical to TRBD2. The CDR3 runs to 19 residues. CDR1 and CDR2 (germline): DFQATT, SNEGSKA (reference sequence).

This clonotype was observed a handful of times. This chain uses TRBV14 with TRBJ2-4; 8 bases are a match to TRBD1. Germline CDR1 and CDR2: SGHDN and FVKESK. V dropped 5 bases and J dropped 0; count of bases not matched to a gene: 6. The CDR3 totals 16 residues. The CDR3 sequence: CASSNYRGAAKNIQYF. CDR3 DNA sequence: TGTGCCAGCAGCAATTACAGGGGGGCAGCCAAAAACATTCAGTACTTC.

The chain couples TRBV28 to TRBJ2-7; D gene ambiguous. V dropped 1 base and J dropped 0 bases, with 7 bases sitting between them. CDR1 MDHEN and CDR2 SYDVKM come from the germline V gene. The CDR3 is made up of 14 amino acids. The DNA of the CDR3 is TGTGCCAGCAGTTTATATCCTTACTCCTACGAGCAGTACTTC. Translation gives CASSLYPYSYEQYF.

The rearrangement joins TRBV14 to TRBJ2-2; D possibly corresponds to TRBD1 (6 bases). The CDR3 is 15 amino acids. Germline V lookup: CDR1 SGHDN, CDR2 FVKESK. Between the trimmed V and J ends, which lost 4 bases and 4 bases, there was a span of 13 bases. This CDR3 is CASSPRGSGTGELFF. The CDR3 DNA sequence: TGTGCCAGCAGCCCCAGGGGATCGGGCACCGGGGAGCTGTTTTTT.

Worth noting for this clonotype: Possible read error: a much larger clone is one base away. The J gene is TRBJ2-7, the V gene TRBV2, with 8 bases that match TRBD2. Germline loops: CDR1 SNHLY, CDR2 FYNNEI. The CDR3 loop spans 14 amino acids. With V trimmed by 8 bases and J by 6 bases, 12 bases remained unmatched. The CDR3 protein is CASEWGLGTGEQYF. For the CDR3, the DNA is TGTGCCAGCGAGTGGGGACTAGGAACTGGCGAGCAGTACTTC.

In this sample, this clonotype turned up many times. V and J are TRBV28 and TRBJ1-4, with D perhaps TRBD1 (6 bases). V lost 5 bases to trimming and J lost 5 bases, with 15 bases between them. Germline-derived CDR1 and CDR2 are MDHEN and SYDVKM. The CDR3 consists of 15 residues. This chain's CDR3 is CASSAVGGRNEKLFF. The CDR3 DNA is TGTGCCAGCAGTGCTGTCGGGGGGCGGAATGAAAAACTGTTTTTT.